The TCR beta chain described here comes from a study of blood T cell repertoires in COVID-19 (dated by TCRdb to the early 2020s). Describing the broader study: The collaborator samples originated in the United States, Italy and Spain and spanned the acute and convalescent phases of COVID-19. Where available, HLA class I and class II types were taken from metadata supplied by the sample provider and were not determined by assay-based typing. The dataset comprised deeply sampled blood TCRbeta repertoires from subjects exposed to, actively infected with, or recovered from COVID-19. The repertoires were released in a freely available public database intended as a resource for research on the immune response to SARS-CoV-2. Samples were obtained from the ongoing ImmuneRACE study (first 160 participants) and from over 1,000 subjects provided by 6 global collaborators. The material from the prospective study consisted of cDNA or gDNA derived from T cells, B-cell-depleted T cells, or PBMCs. A de-identified subject ID, COVID-19 status, age in years and sex were almost always included in the sample metadata. Study-level results and caveats: How much clinical and demographic metadata was included differed by source and by participant, and the metadata was provided uncurated.

The collaborating institutions used their own protocols to collect whole blood in K2EDTA tubes. Collaborator samples were shipped for TCRbeta analysis as frozen whole blood, isolated PBMCs, or DNA extracted from either sample type. The immunoSEQ Assay, a bias-controlled multiplex PCR, was used to amplify TCRbeta CDR3 regions from genomic DNA. On the authors' methods: The number of nucleated cells in each sample was estimated by amplification of reference gene primers within the assay. To quantify the absolute abundance of each unique TCRbeta CDR3 rearrangement, sequence reads were collapsed and filtered. Productive Simpson clonality was computed per sample as the square root of Simpson's diversity index over productive rearrangements. The source is immuneACCESS, and TCRdb retained only in-frame sequences with V and J called. Part of the clones is not carried over; for the studies checked, unresolved V genes explain less than half of this, and the remainder is unexplained. That table supplies the V and J calls and clone size; D and trimming were determined from the DNA. The table for this sample lists tens of thousands of clones; around four fifths of them were counted only once. Of the sample, around 15% is held by the ten largest clones.

Turning to this clone: Its antigen remains undetermined. No much larger clonotype is one base removed from it; base qualities were not supplied.

V sheds 6 bases and J sheds 8 bases, leaving 16 bases between their ends. CDR1 and CDR2 are drawn from the germline V gene: MDHEN, SYDVKM. The CDR3 sequence holds 14 residues, the cysteine and phenylalanine included. Kept here is only the CDR3 DNA, which spans 42 bases and is read in frame from base 1. Sequencing was done on a sample of peripheral blood. Recombination linked TRBV28 to TRBJ1-4; 5 matching bases give a weak D call of TRBD1. The sequence came from a woman aged 55-69 years with acute or convalescent COVID-19. CDR3 sequence: CASRAGGVGEKLFF. The nucleotide sequence is given as TGTGCCAGCAGGGCGGGAGGGGTAGGGGAAAAACTGTTTTTT.